The next 4 T cell receptor beta chains were all read from a single sample in a study of blood T cell repertoires in COVID-19. Here immunoSEQ multiplex PCR was the method, and the copy in TCRdb shows in-frame clones only, minus some. The data hold about 83,000 clones, with about 83% observed a single time. The sample was peripheral blood. The receptors derive from a man between 45 and 60 years old with active COVID-19.

V gene TRBV5-6 combines with J gene TRBJ2-2; D unclear. This CDR3 is 14 amino acids long. Germline loops: CDR1 SGHDT, CDR2 YYEEEE. V was shortened by 2 bases and J by 3 bases, with 8 bases between the two germline ends. This chain's CDR3 is CASSLQQHTGELFF. The DNA of the CDR3 is TGTGCCAGCAGCTTACAACAGCACACCGGGGAGCTGTTTTTT.

The count of this clone is one. The gene calls are TRBV7-2 and TRBJ2-2; 9 bases align to TRBD2. The CDR3 is 15 amino acids. V lost 8 bases, J lost 6 bases, and 10 bases stayed unmatched. Germline-derived CDR1 and CDR2 are SGHTA and FQGNSA. The DNA of the CDR3 is TGTGCCAGCCGAACCGGGCGGGGGGGGCCCGGGGAGCTGTTTTTT. Amino acids: CASRTGRGGPGELFF. Complete variable domain (other parts from reference TRBV7-2 and TRBJ2-2): GAGVSQSPSNKVTEKGKDVELRCDPISGHTALYWYRQSLGQGLEFLIYFQGNSAPDKSGLPSDRFSAERTGGSVSTLTIQRTQQEDSAVYLCASRTGRGGPGELFFGEGSRLTVL.

This chain links TRBV7-2 with TRBJ1-1, with D unresolved. This CDR3 region has 14 residues. Germline V gives CDR1 SGHTA, CDR2 FQGNSA. Trimming removed 0 bases at V and 4 bases at J, with 9 bases between. CDR3 residues: CASSLAVRITEAFF. The CDR3 DNA is TGTGCCAGCAGCTTAGCTGTTCGTATCACTGAAGCTTTCTTT.

This clone appeared a few times. The chain employs TRBV4-3 and TRBJ2-3; TRBD2 matches 8 bases. The germline gives CDR1 LGHNA, CDR2 YSLEER. J gave up 1 base and V 3 bases, and 6 bases lay outside the gene matches. CDR3 length: 16 residues. The CDR3 nucleotides read TGCGCCAGCAGCCAGGAACTAGCGGCCGGCACAGATACGCAGTATTTT. This sequence encodes CASSQELAAGTDTQYF.